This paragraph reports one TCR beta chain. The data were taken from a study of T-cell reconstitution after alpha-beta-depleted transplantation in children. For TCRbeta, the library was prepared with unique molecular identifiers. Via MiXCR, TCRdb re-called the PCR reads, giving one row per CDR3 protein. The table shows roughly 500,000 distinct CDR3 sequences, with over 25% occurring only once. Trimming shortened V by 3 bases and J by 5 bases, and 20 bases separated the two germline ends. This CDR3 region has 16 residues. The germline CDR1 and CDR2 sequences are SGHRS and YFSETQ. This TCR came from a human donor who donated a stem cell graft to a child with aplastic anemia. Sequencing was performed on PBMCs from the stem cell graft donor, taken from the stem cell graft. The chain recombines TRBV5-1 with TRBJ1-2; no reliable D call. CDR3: CASSSEGGQNGYGYTF. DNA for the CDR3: TGCGCCAGCAGCTCCGAGGGTGGTCAGAACGGGTATGGCTACACCTTC.